The 2 T cell receptor beta chains presented below share a single source sample, sequenced in a study of post-analysis software for immune sequencing data. Regarding the study as a whole: Patients used about five TRBV segments, including TRBV5-6, TRBV5-1 and TRBV20-1, more often than controls.

Their antigens remain unidentified. Each TCR beta cDNA library carried unique molecular identifiers. MiXCR, run by TCRdb on the PCR reads, gives a single entry per CDR3 protein. The sample shows about 800,000 distinct CDR3 sequences, roughly 27% of them seen only once. Sequenced input: blood. The receptor source for this set is a girl aged 5-17 years with multiple sclerosis.

The chain carries TRBV28 and TRBJ2-7; D is perhaps TRBD1 (8 bases). Judging by the DNA end, TRBJ2-5 fits better; the J call may be wrong. CDR1 is MDHEN, CDR2 SYDVKM, per germline. This CDR3 comprises 16 residues. CDR3 sequence: CASSSRGDRIRETQYF. DNA for the CDR3: TGTGCCAGCAGTAGTCGGGGGGACAGGATTCGAGAGACCCAGTACTTC.

Only a few counts were recorded for this clonotype. The rearrangement joins TRBV20-1 to TRBJ2-3; TRBD1 matches 7 bases. The CDR3 has 15 residues. CDR1 is DFQATT and CDR2 is SNEGSKA in the germline V gene (reference sequence). V dropped 5 bases and J dropped 2; count of bases not matched to a gene: 10. DNA for the CDR3: TGCAGTGCTGCAACAGGGGCGAGTCCCACAGATACGCAGTATTTT. It encodes CSAATGASPTDTQYF.